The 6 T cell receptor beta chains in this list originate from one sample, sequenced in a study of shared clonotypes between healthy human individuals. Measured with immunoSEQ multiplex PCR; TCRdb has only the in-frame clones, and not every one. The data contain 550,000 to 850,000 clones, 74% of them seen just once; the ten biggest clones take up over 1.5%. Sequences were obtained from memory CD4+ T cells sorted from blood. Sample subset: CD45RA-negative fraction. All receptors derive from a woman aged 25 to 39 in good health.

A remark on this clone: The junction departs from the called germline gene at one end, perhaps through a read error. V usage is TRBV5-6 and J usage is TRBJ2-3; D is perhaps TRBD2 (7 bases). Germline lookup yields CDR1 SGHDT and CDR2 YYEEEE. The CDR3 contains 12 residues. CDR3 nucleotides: TGTGCCAGCAGCAGCCCGGCTCGGGGGGCGGATTTT. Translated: CASSSPARGADF.

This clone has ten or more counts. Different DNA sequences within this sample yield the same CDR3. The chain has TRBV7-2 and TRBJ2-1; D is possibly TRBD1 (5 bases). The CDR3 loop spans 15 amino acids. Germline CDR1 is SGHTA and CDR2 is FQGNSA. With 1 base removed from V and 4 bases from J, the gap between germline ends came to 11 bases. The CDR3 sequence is CASSLVGQGYNEQFF. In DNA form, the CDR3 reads TGTGCCAGCAGCTTAGTTGGGCAGGGATACAATGAGCAGTTCTTC.

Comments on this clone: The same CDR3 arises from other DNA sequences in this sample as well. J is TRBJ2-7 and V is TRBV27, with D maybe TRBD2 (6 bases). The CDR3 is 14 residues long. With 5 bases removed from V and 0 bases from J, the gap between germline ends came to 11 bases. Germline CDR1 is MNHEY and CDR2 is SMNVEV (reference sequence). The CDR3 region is CASSPRTISYEQYF. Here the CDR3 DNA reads TGTGCCAGCAGTCCAAGGACTATCTCCTACGAGCAGTACTTC.

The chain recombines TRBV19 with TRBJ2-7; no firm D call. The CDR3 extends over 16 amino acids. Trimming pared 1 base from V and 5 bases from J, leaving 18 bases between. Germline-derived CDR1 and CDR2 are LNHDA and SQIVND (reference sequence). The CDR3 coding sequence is TGTGCCAGTAGTATAGCCGGCGCCAGCCTAGGCAACGAGCAGTACTTC. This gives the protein CASSIAGASLGNEQYF.

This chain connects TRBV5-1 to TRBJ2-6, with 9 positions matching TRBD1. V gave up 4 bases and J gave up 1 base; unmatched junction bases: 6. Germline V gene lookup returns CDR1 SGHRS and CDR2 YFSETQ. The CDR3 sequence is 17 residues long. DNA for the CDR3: TGCGCCAGCAGCCTTACAGGGGGCGCGTCTGGGGCCAACGTCCTGACTTTC. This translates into CASSLTGGASGANVLTF.

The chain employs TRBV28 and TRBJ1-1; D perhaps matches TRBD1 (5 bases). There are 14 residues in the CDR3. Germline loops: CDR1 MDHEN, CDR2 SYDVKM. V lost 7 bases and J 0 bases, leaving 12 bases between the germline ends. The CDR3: CASIPGRLNTEAFF. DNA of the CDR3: TGTGCCAGCATCCCGGGACGGTTGAACACTGAAGCTTTCTTT.